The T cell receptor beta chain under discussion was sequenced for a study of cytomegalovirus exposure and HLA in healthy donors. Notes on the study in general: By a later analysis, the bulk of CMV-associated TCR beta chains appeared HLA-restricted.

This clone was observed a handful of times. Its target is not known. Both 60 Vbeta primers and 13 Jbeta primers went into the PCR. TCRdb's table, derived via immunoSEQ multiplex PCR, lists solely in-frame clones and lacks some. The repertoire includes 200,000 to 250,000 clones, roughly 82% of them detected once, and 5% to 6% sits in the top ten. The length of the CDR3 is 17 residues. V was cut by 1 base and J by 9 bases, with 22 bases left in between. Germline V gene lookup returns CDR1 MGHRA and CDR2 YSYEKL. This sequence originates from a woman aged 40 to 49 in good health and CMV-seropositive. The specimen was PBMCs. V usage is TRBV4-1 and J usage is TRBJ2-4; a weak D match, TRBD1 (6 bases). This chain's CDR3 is CASSQVLRQEKGPIQYF. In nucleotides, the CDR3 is TGCGCCAGCAGCCAAGTCCTGAGACAGGAAAAAGGTCCCATTCAGTACTTC.